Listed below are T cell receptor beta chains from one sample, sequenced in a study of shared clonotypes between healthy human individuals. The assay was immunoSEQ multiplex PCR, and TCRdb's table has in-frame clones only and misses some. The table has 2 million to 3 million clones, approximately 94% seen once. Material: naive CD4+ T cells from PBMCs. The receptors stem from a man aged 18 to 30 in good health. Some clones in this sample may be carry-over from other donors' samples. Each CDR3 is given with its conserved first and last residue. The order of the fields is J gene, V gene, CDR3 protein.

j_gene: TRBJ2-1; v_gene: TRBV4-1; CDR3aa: CASSQVSGSSYNEQFF
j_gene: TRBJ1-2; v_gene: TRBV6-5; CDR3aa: CASSYVAGGNYGYTF
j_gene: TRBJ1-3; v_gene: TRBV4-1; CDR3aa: CASSPLGLAGNTIYF
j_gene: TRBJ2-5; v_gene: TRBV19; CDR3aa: CASSIRESQTQYF
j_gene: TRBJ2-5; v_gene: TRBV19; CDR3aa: CASRYHGGVGLRRETQYF
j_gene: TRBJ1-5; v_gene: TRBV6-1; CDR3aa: CASSEDRGSNQPQHF
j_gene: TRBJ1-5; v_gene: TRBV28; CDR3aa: CASNSAGAGYYPQHF
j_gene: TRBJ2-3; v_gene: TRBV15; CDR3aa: CATSREAGPPDTQYF
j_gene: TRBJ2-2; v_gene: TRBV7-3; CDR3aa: CASRGQGYRTGELFF
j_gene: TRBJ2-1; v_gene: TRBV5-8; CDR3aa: CASSLMVAGYNEQFF
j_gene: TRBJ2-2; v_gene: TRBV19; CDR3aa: CASRPQRVANTGELFF
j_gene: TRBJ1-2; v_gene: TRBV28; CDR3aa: CAAGTGGKGVYTF
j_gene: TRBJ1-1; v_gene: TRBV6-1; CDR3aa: CASSTRGGADQAFF
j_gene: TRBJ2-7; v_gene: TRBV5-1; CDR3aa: CASSLAATGQAYEQYF
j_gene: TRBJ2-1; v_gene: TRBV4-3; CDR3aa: CASSQGSYGRGDPQFF
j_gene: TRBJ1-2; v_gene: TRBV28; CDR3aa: CASSSGTVLYGYTF
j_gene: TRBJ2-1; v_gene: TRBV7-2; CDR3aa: CASRRDRAYNEQFF
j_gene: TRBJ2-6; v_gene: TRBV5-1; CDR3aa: CASSLGPVSGANVLTF
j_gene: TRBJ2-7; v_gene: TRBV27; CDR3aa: CASSPKQGFSYEQYF
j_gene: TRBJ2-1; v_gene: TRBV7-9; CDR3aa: CASSLVSAYNEQFF
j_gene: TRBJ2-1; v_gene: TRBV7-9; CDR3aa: CASSLNDYYNEQFF
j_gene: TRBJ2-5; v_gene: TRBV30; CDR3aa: CAWTLGLAGEETQYF
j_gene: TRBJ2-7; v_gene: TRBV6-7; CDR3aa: CASSSTGGLAYEQYF
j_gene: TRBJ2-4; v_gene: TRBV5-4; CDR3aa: CASSFGQDRNIQYF
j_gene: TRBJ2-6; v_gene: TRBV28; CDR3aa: CASSLWGSSGANVLTF
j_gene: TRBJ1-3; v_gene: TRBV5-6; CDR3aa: CASSLQGLLSGNTIYF
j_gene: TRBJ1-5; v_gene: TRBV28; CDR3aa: CATTGGASNQPQHF
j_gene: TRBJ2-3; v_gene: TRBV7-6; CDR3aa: CASSLLRGDTQYF
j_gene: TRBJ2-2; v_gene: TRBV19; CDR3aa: CASSIYLNTGELFF
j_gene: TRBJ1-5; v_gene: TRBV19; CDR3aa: CASSSGQRSNQPQHF
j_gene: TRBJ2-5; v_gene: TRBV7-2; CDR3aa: CASSPQSGWETQYF
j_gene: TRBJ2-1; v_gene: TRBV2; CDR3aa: CASRARLAEYNEQFF
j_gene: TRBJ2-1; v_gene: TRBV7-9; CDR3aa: CASSSPSGTSGSAYNEQFF
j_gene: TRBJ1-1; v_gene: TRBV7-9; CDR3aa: CASSLRTAQNTEAFF
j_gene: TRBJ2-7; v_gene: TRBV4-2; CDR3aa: CASSQVLRLGQYF
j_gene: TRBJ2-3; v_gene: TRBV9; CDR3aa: CASSVAPARSLADTQYF
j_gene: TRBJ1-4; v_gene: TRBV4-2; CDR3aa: CASSQDWGQGDGKVF
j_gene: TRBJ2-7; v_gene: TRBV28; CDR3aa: CASSLTGGHHEQYF
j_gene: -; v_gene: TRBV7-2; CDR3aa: CASSRDRGPYEQYF
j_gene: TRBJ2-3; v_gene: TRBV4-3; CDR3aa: CASSQLAGTEGTQYF
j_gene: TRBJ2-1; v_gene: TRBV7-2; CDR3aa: CASNPSIRDEQFF
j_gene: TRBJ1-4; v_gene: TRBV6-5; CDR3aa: CASSYSRFREEKLFF
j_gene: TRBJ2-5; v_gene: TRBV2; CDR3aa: CASGGLAPTETQYF
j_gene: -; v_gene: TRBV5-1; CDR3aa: CASSAGTGGEETQYF
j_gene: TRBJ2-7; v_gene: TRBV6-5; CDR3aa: CASSYSRGSMYEQYF
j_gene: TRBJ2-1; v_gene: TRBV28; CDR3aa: CASSSLPSEQFF
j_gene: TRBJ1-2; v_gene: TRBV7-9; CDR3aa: CASSLGRTFYGYTF
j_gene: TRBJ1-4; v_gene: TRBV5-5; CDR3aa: CASSLAKAGLRQENEKLFF
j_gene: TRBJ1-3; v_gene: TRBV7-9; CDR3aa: CASSLRDSGNTIYF
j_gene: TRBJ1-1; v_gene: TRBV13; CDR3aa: CASKSSGNLGTEAFF
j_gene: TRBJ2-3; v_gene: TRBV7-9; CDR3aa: CASSPSGGGDTQYF
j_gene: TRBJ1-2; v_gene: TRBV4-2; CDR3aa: CASSQDWGANYGYTF
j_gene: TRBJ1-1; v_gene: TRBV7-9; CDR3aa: CASSTVTGGMNTEAFF